These 2 T cell receptor beta chains were all obtained from the same sample, sequenced in a study of patients and donors after allogeneic stem cell transplantation. TCRdb re-analysed the RT-PCR reads in MiXCR, keeping a single row per CDR3 protein. The table includes roughly 880,000 distinct CDR3 sequences, more than 15% detected once. The specimen was blood, either unsorted or a sorted T cell fraction (not recorded which). The source of these receptors is a human donor who was either an allogeneic HSCT recipient or a stem cell or donor lymphocyte infusion donor (not recorded which). It is not recorded whose cells these are; they may come from a transplant donor.

The CDR3 spells CASSNAGSYNEQFF. DNA of the CDR3: TGTGCCAGCAGCAACGCGGGCTCCTACAATGAGCAGTTCTTC. V and J are TRBV18 and TRBJ2-1; possibly TRBD2 for D (5 bases). Trimming pared 8 bases from V and 0 bases from J, leaving 11 bases between. Germline values: CDR1 KGHSH, CDR2 LQKENI. The CDR3 runs 14 residues.

This clonotype showed up just a few times. The chain uses TRBV7-2 and TRBJ1-5; D is unclear. This CDR3 has 16 residues. The germline gives CDR1 SGHTA, CDR2 FQGNSA. Trimming stripped 5 bases from V and 2 bases from J, with 16 bases between. The CDR3 nucleotides are TGTGCCAGCAGCCAGGACCGAACCTGGGGCAATCAGCCCCAGCATTTT. It yields the protein CASSQDRTWGNQPQHF.